The 30 T cell receptor beta chains presented below share a single source sample, sequenced in a study of T cell clusters in autoimmune cytopenias. Multiplex touch-down PCR amplified TRB using TRB-A and TRB-B pools in one tube. From the multiplex PCR reads, TCRdb lists one entry per CDR3 protein and no DNA. The sample table sets out fewer than 1,400 distinct CDR3 sequences. Some 38,000 genome equivalents of blood DNA were amplified for TRB. The sequenced sample was peripheral blood. These TCRs come from a human donor with an autoimmune cytopenia or autoimmune hepatitis (not recorded which).

This clonotype counts as large (0.1 to 1%) by frequency. The chain has TRBV29-1 and TRBJ1-1. Germline V gene data show CDR1 as SQVTM and CDR2 as ANQGSEA. This CDR3 is built from 12 residues. CDR3 loop: CSVAYRGTEAFF.

This clonotype is called medium-sized based on its frequency. The rearrangement uses TRBV6-1 and TRBJ2-1. CDR3 length: 15 residues. The germline V gene has CDR1 MNHNS and CDR2 SASEGT. The CDR3 here is CASSNSASLVVEQFF.

This clonotype is deemed medium-sized by its frequency. V usage is TRBV30 and J usage is TRBJ2-3. The CDR3 contains 14 residues. Germline loops: CDR1 GTSNPN, CDR2 SVGIG (reference sequence). The CDR3 loop reads CAWSTVISTDTQYF. The full variable domain, with the rest looked up from reference TRBV30 and TRBJ2-3, is SQTIHQWPATLVQPVGSPLSLECTVEGTSNPNLYWYRQAAGRGLQLLFYSVGIGQISSEVPQNLSASRPQDRQFILSSKKLLLSDSGFYLCAWSTVISTDTQYFGPGTRLTVL.

Measured by frequency, this clonotype is large. V and J are TRBV29-1 and TRBJ2-7; the TRBD2 assignment by TCRdb is unverifiable without DNA. CDR1 and CDR2 from the germline V gene are SQVTM and ANQGSEA. The CDR3 length is 13 residues. The CDR3 region is CSVDTSGSYEQYF.

The CDR3 reads CASRIGAWDTNQPQHF. This chain links TRBV6-1 with TRBJ1-5; the D call of TRBD1 rests on TCRdb alone, since no DNA is present to check it. The CDR3 runs to 16 residues. From germline, CDR1 is MNHNS and CDR2 SASEGT.

This clonotype is deemed medium-sized by its frequency. The chain employs TRBV20-1 and TRBJ1-2. The CDR3 spans 14 residues. The germline gives CDR1 DFQATT, CDR2 SNEGSKA (reference sequence). This chain's CDR3 is CSARVQGGGYGYTF.

Judged by frequency, this clonotype is medium-sized. CDR3 in amino acids: CASSLRVKNIQYF. The chain combines TRBV12-3 or TRBV12-4 with TRBJ2-4. The CDR3 has 13 amino acids.

By frequency, this clonotype registers medium-sized. This rearrangement joins TRBV4-3 to TRBJ2-3; lacking DNA, the TRBD2 call made by TCRdb goes unchecked. The CDR3 is 18 amino acids. Germline V gene lookup returns CDR1 LGHNA and CDR2 YSLEER. This CDR3 is CASSQETLAVTRTDTQYF.

Considering frequency, this clonotype is medium-sized. The chain is built from TRBV30 and TRBJ1-2; checking the TCRdb D call of TRBD1 is not possible without DNA. Germline V gene lookup returns CDR1 GTSNPN and CDR2 SVGIG (reference sequence). CDR3 length equals 15 residues. CDR3 sequence: CAWGGLWQGKWGYTF.

According to its frequency, this clonotype is medium-sized. CDR3 region: CSARDRAGVTAEQFF. The chain recombines TRBV20-1 with TRBJ2-1; with no DNA, the TCRdb D assignment of TRBD1 cannot be verified. Germline lookup yields CDR1 DFQATT and CDR2 SNEGSKA (reference sequence). CDR3 length: 15 amino acids.

This clonotype is deemed medium-sized by its frequency. This chain links TRBV6-5 with TRBJ1-5. Germline-derived CDR1 and CDR2 are MNHEY and SVGAGI. The CDR3 has 15 amino acids. Here the CDR3 reads CASMRREMVNQPQHF.

The chain uses TRBV30 and TRBJ2-1. Germline V lookup: CDR1 GTSNPN, CDR2 SVGIG (reference sequence). This CDR3 is built from 14 residues. The CDR3 loop is CAWSQTHHSYEQFF.

The chain combines TRBV4-3 with TRBJ1-5; the TCRdb D gene call, TRBD1, has no DNA to confirm it. The CDR3 totals 15 residues. CDR1 and CDR2 from the germline V gene are LGHNA and YSLEER. CDR3 protein: CASSQDRRGPQPQHF.

This clonotype is deemed large by its frequency. This CDR3 reads CASSLRLSGGYNEQFF. This rearrangement joins TRBV27 to TRBJ2-1; TCRdb picks TRBD2, but there is no DNA to check that call. This CDR3 is built from 16 residues. Germline lookup yields CDR1 MNHEY and CDR2 SMNVEV (reference sequence).

This clonotype is called medium-sized based on its frequency. This rearrangement joins TRBV7-2 to TRBJ2-1; TCRdb lists TRBD1, though no DNA is available to test this call. The CDR3 is 16 residues long. Germline CDR1 and CDR2: SGHTA and FQGNSA. The CDR3 spells CASSLIGASSDNEQFF.

V and J are TRBV4-2 and TRBJ1-5; no DNA is available, so the TRBD1 call from TCRdb remains unchecked. The V gene's germline CDR1 is LGHNA and CDR2 YNFKEQ. The CDR3 is 17 amino acids. This CDR3 is CASSQDAGLHSNQPQHF.

This clonotype is identified as medium-sized from frequency. The chain has TRBV12-3 or TRBV12-4 and TRBJ1-2. The CDR3 runs to 13 residues. The CDR3: CASSLSGNYGYTF.

This clonotype is labeled medium-sized (0.01 to 0.1%) based on frequency. The V call is TRBV5-4, the J call TRBJ2-1; without DNA, the TCRdb call of TRBD1 cannot be checked. Germline values: CDR1 SGHNT, CDR2 YYREEE (reference sequence). The CDR3 is made up of 16 amino acids. CDR3 protein: CASSLWGQGSYNEQFF.

The chain carries TRBV7-9 and TRBJ1-5. Germline V lookup: CDR1 SEHNR, CDR2 FQNEAQ (reference sequence). The CDR3 totals 14 residues. CDR3 sequence: CASSDRQANQPQHF.

This clonotype is called medium-sized (0.01 to 0.1%) based on its frequency. V and J are TRBV19 and TRBJ1-5; TCRdb reports TRBD1, a call that lacks DNA to check it against. Germline V gene sequence: CDR1 LNHDA, CDR2 SQIVND (reference sequence). This CDR3 has 15 residues. CDR3 protein: CASSSQGALGQPQHF.

This clonotype is labeled medium-sized based on frequency. This chain links TRBV12-3 or TRBV12-4 with TRBJ2-3. CDR3 length equals 11 residues. The CDR3 loop is CASRDTDTQYF.

Frequency places this clonotype as medium-sized. The chain joins TRBV19 to TRBJ1-1. The CDR3 loop spans 14 amino acids. Per the germline V gene, CDR1 is LNHDA and CDR2 is SQIVND (reference sequence). The CDR3 spells CASSISDPNTEAFF.

This clonotype is labeled medium-sized (0.01 to 0.1%) based on frequency. The rearrangement uses TRBV13 and TRBJ1-4. Germline CDR1 PRHDT, CDR2 FYEKMQ (reference sequence). The CDR3 sequence is 14 residues long. The CDR3 loop is CASSLGQYNEKLFF.

The J gene is TRBJ2-1, the V gene TRBV20-1; the TCRdb call, TRBD2, lacks DNA for checking. The CDR3 is 14 residues long. Per the germline V gene, CDR1 is DFQATT and CDR2 is SNEGSKA (reference sequence). CDR3 amino acids: CSATLAGGPGEQFF.

This clonotype shows up as medium-sized (0.01 to 0.1%) by frequency. The chain is built from TRBV18 and TRBJ2-3; checking the TCRdb D call of TRBD2 is not possible without DNA. Germline-derived CDR1 and CDR2 are KGHSH and LQKENI. The CDR3 length is 18 residues. CDR3 region: CASSPPAGGHFRADTQYF.

Measured by frequency, this clonotype is medium-sized (0.01 to 0.1%). V gene TRBV18 combines with J gene TRBJ2-3. CDR1 is KGHSH and CDR2 is LQKENI in the germline V gene. The CDR3 runs 12 residues. CDR3 region: CASSPPADTQYF.

This clonotype ranks as medium-sized (0.01 to 0.1%) in terms of frequency. This chain connects TRBV18 to TRBJ1-2. Germline CDR1 reads KGHSH; CDR2 reads LQKENI. CDR3 length equals 14 residues. The CDR3: CASSPVRGGYGYTF.

The chain combines TRBV5-1 with TRBJ1-4; without DNA, the TCRdb call of TRBD1 cannot be checked. Germline CDR1 is SGHRS and CDR2 is YFSETQ. The CDR3 runs 18 residues. The CDR3 loop reads CASSLASGIPRTNEKLFF.

This clonotype is medium-sized by frequency. The rearrangement uses TRBV27 and TRBJ1-1. The CDR3 is 15 amino acids. Looked up from germline, CDR1 is MNHEY and CDR2 is SMNVEV (reference sequence). The CDR3 sequence: CASSLGNDGDTEAFF.

This clonotype is called medium-sized based on its frequency. CDR3 region: CASSLGVNYEQYF. The genes are TRBV12-3 or TRBV12-4 and TRBJ2-7. The length of the CDR3 is 13 residues.